This is a list of T cell receptor beta chains from one sample in a study of cytomegalovirus exposure and HLA in healthy donors. Profiled with immunoSEQ multiplex PCR; TCRdb holds only in-frame clones, not every one. The sample has 150,000 to 200,000 clones, about 81% seen once. The specimen was PBMCs. These receptors were obtained from a woman aged 18-29 years in good health and CMV-seropositive. Each CDR3 is given with its conserved first and last residue. D genes are given only for firm matches. Clone size is stated in some rows and not others, as once, few, many or a class when expanded.

V gene	clone size	J gene	D gene	CDR3 DNA	CDR3 protein
TRBV2	NA	TRBJ2-1	TRBD1	TGTGCCAGCGGCAGGGGGCAGGATGAGCAGTTCTTC	CASGRGQDEQFF
TRBV5-4	few	TRBJ2-2	NA	TGTGCCAGCAGCTTGGCTAGGTCAGGGGTCGGGGAGCTGTTTTTT	CASSLARSGVGELFF
TRBV6-6	NA	TRBJ1-5	TRBD1	TGTGCCAGCAGACCACAGGGGGGGGATCAGCCCCAGCATTTT	CASRPQGGDQPQHF
TRBV4-1	NA	TRBJ1-2	TRBD1	TGCGCCAGCAGCCTTGGGACAGGGGCTGGCTACACCTTC	CASSLGTGAGYTF
TRBV5-6	NA	TRBJ1-5	TRBD1	TGTGCCAGCAGCTTACAGGGGGCTTATCAGCCCCAGCATTTT	CASSLQGAYQPQHF
TRBV10-2	NA	TRBJ1-4	NA	TGCGCCACCCGTCAACTGTTTTTT	CATRQLFF
TRBV18	NA	TRBJ2-1	TRBD2	TGTGCCAGCTCACTCGGGACTAGCGGGCGCAATGAGCAGTTCTTC	CASSLGTSGRNEQFF
TRBV5-6	NA	TRBJ2-7	NA	TGTGCCAGCAGCTTGGCCAGGTCACCCTACGAGCAGTACTTC	CASSLARSPYEQYF
TRBV19	NA	TRBJ1-5	TRBD1	TGTGCCAGTAGTACTTGGACAGGGGCAATTAATCAGCCCCAGCATTTT	CASSTWTGAINQPQHF
TRBV2	NA	TRBJ1-5	NA	TGTGCCAGCAGTGAAAGGGGAATGGGTCAGCCCCAGCATTTT	CASSERGMGQPQHF
TRBV19	NA	TRBJ1-5	NA	TGTGCCAGTGAACCTGGACAGAGTAGCAATCAGCCCCAGCATTTT	CASEPGQSSNQPQHF
TRBV5-4	NA	TRBJ1-2	TRBD1	TGTGCCAGCAGCCCATTTTCTGGGACAGGGAACAATTATGGCTACACCTTC	CASSPFSGTGNNYGYTF
TRBV11-2	NA	TRBJ2-3	NA	TGTGCCAGCAGCTCTAGCCCGGGTCCAGATACGCAGTATTTT	CASSSSPGPDTQYF
TRBV10-3	NA	TRBJ1-1	TRBD1	TGTGCCATCAGTGATGCCGGGACAGGGGAAACTGAAGCTTTCTTT	CAISDAGTGETEAFF
TRBV11-2	NA	TRBJ2-7	NA	TGTGCCAGCAGCTTTGTACAGGCCTACGAGCAGTACTTC	CASSFVQAYEQYF
TRBV5-1	once	TRBJ1-2	TRBD1	TGCGCCAGCAGAAGGATGACAGGGGAGAACTATGGCTACACCTTC	CASRRMTGENYGYTF
TRBV28	NA	TRBJ2-7	TRBD2	TGTGCCAGCAGTCGCATAGCGGGGAGCTCCTACGAGCAGTACTTC	CASSRIAGSSYEQYF
TRBV13	NA	TRBJ2-3	NA	TGTGCCAGCAGCTCTATTACAGATACGCAGTATTTT	CASSSITDTQYF
TRBV7-3	NA	TRBJ1-2	NA	TGTGCCAGCAGCTTAATTTCGGGTGAAAGCTACACCTTC	CASSLISGESYTF
TRBV2	once	TRBJ2-5	NA	TGTGCCAGCAGGGGAGGCATTCTCCAAGAGACCCAGTACTTC	CASRGGILQETQYF
TRBV13	once	TRBJ1-1	TRBD1	TGTGCCAGCAGCCTAGAGGGGGGACAGGGAGCGAACACTGAAGCTTTCTTT	CASSLEGGQGANTEAFF
TRBV5-5	NA	TRBJ1-5	NA	TGTGCCAGCAGCTTGGAATTGAGCCTACGGGGCAATCAGCCCCAGCATTTT	CASSLELSLRGNQPQHF
TRBV7-9	NA	TRBJ2-1	NA	TGTGCCAGCAGCTTAGGTAGCGGCTCCACGGATGAGCAGTTCTTC	CASSLGSGSTDEQFF
TRBV7-9	NA	TRBJ1-4	TRBD1	TGTGCCAGCAGCCCGCAGGACAGGGTCGGTGAAAAACTGTTTTTT	CASSPQDRVGEKLFF
TRBV9	NA	TRBJ2-1	TRBD1	TGTGCCAGCAGCGATAATACAGGGGCAAGCTCCTACAATGAGCAGTTCTTC	CASSDNTGASSYNEQFF
TRBV11-2	NA	TRBJ2-7	NA	TGTGCCAGCAGCTTCCGGGACAAAACCTACGAGCAGTACTTC	CASSFRDKTYEQYF
TRBV10-1	NA	TRBJ2-1	NA	TGCGCCAGCAGTGAAGGCGGGGTGGATGAGCAGTTCTTC	CASSEGGVDEQFF
TRBV11-2	NA	TRBJ2-3	NA	TGTGCCAGCAGCTTCTGGGGGGGGCGTGAAGATACGCAGTATTTT	CASSFWGGREDTQYF
TRBV9	few	TRBJ1-6	NA	TGTGCCAGCAGCGTAGAGCAGAGGCCACCCCTCCACTTT	CASSVEQRPPLHF
TRBV6-5	NA	TRBJ1-1	NA	TGTGCCAGCAGGATAGGGGGGGTCACTGAAGCTTTCTTT	CASRIGGVTEAFF
TRBV19	once	TRBJ1-1	TRBD1	TGTGCCAGTAGTATAGATGGACAGGGAAACACTGAAGCTTTCTTT	CASSIDGQGNTEAFF
TRBV28	NA	TRBJ1-6	NA	TGTGCCAGCAGCTACACCGGGAGCTCCTATAATTCACCCCTCCACTTT	CASSYTGSSYNSPLHF
TRBV7-3	NA	TRBJ2-3	NA	TGTGCCAGCAGCTTGTCCATTACAGATACGCAGTATTTT	CASSLSITDTQYF
TRBV2	NA	TRBJ1-1	NA	TGTGCCAGCAGTATTAATCGGGCGGGGGACACTGAAGCTTTCTTT	CASSINRAGDTEAFF
TRBV7-2	NA	TRBJ2-2	TRBD1	TGTGCCAGCAGCTTAGCGCTGGCAGGGGGCTTCGGGGAGCTGTTTTTT	CASSLALAGGFGELFF
TRBV5-1	few	TRBJ1-5	NA	TGCGCCCGGTTTACAGAGCCCCAGCATTTT	CARFTEPQHF
TRBV6-5	few	TRBJ1-3	NA	TGTGCCAGCAGTAAACAGGGCTCTGGAAACACCATATATTTT	CASSKQGSGNTIYF
TRBV7-9	NA	TRBJ1-2	TRBD1	TGTGCCAGCAGCTCAGGAGGGGACAGGGGTTTCTATGGCTACACCTTC	CASSSGGDRGFYGYTF
TRBV11-2	NA	TRBJ2-5	NA	TGTGCCAGCAGCGGTCCTGGCGGTCTGTACCAAGAGACCCAGTACTTC	CASSGPGGLYQETQYF
TRBV4-2	NA	TRBJ1-2	TRBD1	TGTGCCAGCAGCCCGACAGGGCTTGGCTACACCTTC	CASSPTGLGYTF
TRBV5-4	NA	TRBJ1-6	NA	TGTGCCAGCAGACGGGGGGGGCAAGGGAATTCACCCCTCCACTTT	CASRRGGQGNSPLHF
TRBV5-4	NA	TRBJ2-5	NA	TGTGCCAGCAGCCTTATGACTAGGGGAGAGACCCAGTACTTC	CASSLMTRGETQYF
TRBV11-2	NA	TRBJ1-1	NA	TGTGCCAGCAGCTTAGTCGCAGGGCCTGAAGCTTTCTTT	CASSLVAGPEAFF
TRBV28	NA	TRBJ2-1	NA	TGTGCCAGCAGTTCCCCGATTGGTAGCGGCAATGAGCAGTTCTTC	CASSSPIGSGNEQFF
TRBV7-9	NA	TRBJ1-1	NA	TGTGCCAGCAGCTTCTCGGGGAACACTGAAGCTTTCTTT	CASSFSGNTEAFF
TRBV7-9	NA	TRBJ1-2	NA	TGTGCCAGCAGCTTAAGCGAGGGTCATGGCTACACCTTC	CASSLSEGHGYTF
TRBV4-1	NA	TRBJ2-1	NA	TGCGCCAGCAGCAGAGGACCGGGGGATGAGCAGTTCTTC	CASSRGPGDEQFF
TRBV6-4	NA	TRBJ2-3	TRBD2	TGTGCCAGCAGTGACTCTAGCGGGGGGGCCACAGATACGCAGTATTTT	CASSDSSGGATDTQYF
TRBV4-1	NA	TRBJ1-1	NA	TGCGCCAGCAGCCACCAGCCCGACGGGGCTTTCTTT	CASSHQPDGAFF
TRBV10-1	few	TRBJ1-1	NA	TGCGCCAGCAGTGAGTCGGGGGACGGGGGAGCTTTCTTT	CASSESGDGGAFF
TRBV4-2	NA	TRBJ2-2	NA	TGTGCCAGCAGCCAAGAGAGGGGGGGCCGCGACGGGGAGCTGTTTTTT	CASSQERGGRDGELFF
TRBV28	NA	TRBJ2-3	NA	TGTGCCAGCAGTAACATCCGGGACTTCGACGATACGCAGTATTTT	CASSNIRDFDDTQYF
TRBV30	once	TRBJ1-5	NA	TGTGCCTGGCAAACAGATAGCAATCAGCCCCAGCATTTT	CAWQTDSNQPQHF
TRBV11-2	NA	TRBJ1-6	NA	TGTGCCAGCAGCTCCGGGGGGGCGAATTCACCCCTCCACTTT	CASSSGGANSPLHF
TRBV23-1	NA	TRBJ1-4	TRBD1	TGCGCCAGCAGTCCCCAGACAGGGGATGGTCCTAATGAAAAACTGTTTTTT	CASSPQTGDGPNEKLFF
TRBV6-1	NA	TRBJ2-3	NA	TGTGCCAGCACCCGGGCCGGGGGCACAGATACGCAGTATTTT	CASTRAGGTDTQYF
TRBV28	once	TRBJ2-7	NA	TGTGCCAGCAGCCTTTCTCCCGGCAGGGGCAGCTACGAGCAGTACTTC	CASSLSPGRGSYEQYF